Listed below are T cell receptor beta chains from one sample, sequenced in a study of OX40 agonist ivuxolimab in advanced cancers. The repertoire was sequenced with immunoSEQ multiplex PCR; TCRdb's copy has only in-frame clones and lacks some. The profile shows roughly 61,000 clones, approximately 89% of them singletons. The sample in question was CD4+ or CD8+ T cells sorted from blood, obtained in a trial of the OX40 agonist ivuxolimab. The receptors stem from an adult with an advanced solid tumor such as melanoma, head and neck, liver or kidney cancer. CDR3s include the opening cysteine and the closing phenylalanine or tryptophan. D genes are given only for firm matches. Where a row states a size, it is once, few, many or the class of an expanded clone; other rows omit it.

V gene	J gene	D gene	clone size	CDR3 protein	CDR3 DNA
TRBV6-5	TRBJ1-2	.	.	CASSPEGVNYGYTF	TGTGCCAGCAGTCCCGAGGGCGTCAACTATGGCTACACCTTC
TRBV6-1	TRBJ1-5	.	.	CASSSDGIGNQPQHF	TGTGCCAGCAGTTCGGACGGTATTGGCAATCAGCCCCAGCATTTT
TRBV6-1	TRBJ1-1	.	.	CASSYTVDTEAFF	TGTGCCAGCAGTTATACAGTTGACACTGAAGCTTTCTTT
TRBV27	TRBJ2-3	.	.	CASSKTPRADTQYF	TGTGCCAGCAGTAAAACCCCCCGGGCAGATACGCAGTATTTT
TRBV11-2	TRBJ1-2	TRBD1	.	CASSFGTGFTTAGGYTF	TGTGCCAGCAGCTTTGGGACAGGGTTTACTACAGCCGGTGGCTACACCTTC
TRBV4-1	TRBJ2-7	TRBD1	.	CASSQFDRGSLEQYF	TGCGCCAGCAGCCAATTCGACAGGGGGTCCCTCGAGCAGTACTTC
TRBV28	TRBJ1-2	.	.	CATSGYGYTF	TGTGCCACCTCAGGGTATGGCTACACCTTC
TRBV19	TRBJ1-1	.	.	CASSISMNTEAFF	TGTGCCAGTAGTATCTCTATGAACACTGAAGCTTTCTTT
TRBV7-6	TRBJ1-1	TRBD1	.	CASSPRQGNTEAFF	TGTGCCAGCAGCCCACGACAGGGAAACACTGAAGCTTTCTTT
TRBV7-9	TRBJ2-7	.	.	CASSPTPGHVYEQYF	TGTGCCAGCAGCCCAACACCGGGACACGTATACGAGCAGTACTTC
TRBV27	TRBJ2-3	.	.	CASSLGPGAPTDTQYF	TGTGCCAGCAGTTTGGGCCCAGGGGCTCCCACAGATACGCAGTATTTT
TRBV7-8	TRBJ1-2	.	.	CASSLPEHQGFYGYTF	TGTGCCAGCAGCTTACCCGAACATCAGGGATTCTATGGCTACACCTTC
TRBV5-6	TRBJ1-6	.	.	CASSLEGALHF	TGTGCCAGCAGCTTGGAGGGGGCCCTCCACTTT
TRBV6-6	TRBJ2-1	.	once	CASIHSTGTEQFF	TGTGCCAGCATACATTCTACCGGGACGGAGCAGTTCTTC
TRBV7-6	TRBJ1-5	.	once	CASSPRWKNQPQHF	TGTGCCAGCAGCCCTAGATGGAAAAATCAGCCCCAGCATTTT
TRBV28	TRBJ1-1	.	.	CASSHYGTEAFF	TGTGCCAGCAGCCACTACGGGACTGAAGCTTTCTTT
TRBV29-1	TRBJ1-2	.	.	CSVLDAVDYGYTF	TGCAGCGTTTTAGACGCGGTGGACTATGGCTACACCTTC
TRBV9	TRBJ1-4	.	.	CASSAGTENNEKLFF	TGTGCCAGCAGCGCCGGGACGGAGAATAATGAAAAACTGTTTTTT
TRBV7-9	TRBJ1-4	.	.	CASSLGQDGRREKLFF	TGTGCCAGCAGCCTAGGCCAAGACGGACGTCGGGAAAAACTGTTTTTT
TRBV7-8	TRBJ1-1	TRBD1	.	CASSLLGQGFPLNTEAFF	TGTGCCAGCAGCTTATTAGGACAGGGGTTCCCTTTGAACACTGAAGCTTTCTTT
TRBV7-8	TRBJ2-7	.	.	CASSLAGQKFYEQYF	TGTGCCAGCAGCTTAGCTGGCCAGAAGTTCTACGAGCAGTACTTC
TRBV27	TRBJ2-7	.	.	CASSYNEQYF	TGTGCCAGCAGTTATAACGAGCAGTACTTC
TRBV5-1	TRBJ2-1	TRBD2	.	CASSLAHGLAGSNGENEQFF	TGCGCCAGCAGCTTGGCCCACGGACTAGCGGGGTCCAATGGGGAAAATGAGCAGTTCTTC
TRBV7-9	TRBJ1-6	.	.	CASSHPGQSSYNSPLHF	TGTGCCAGCAGCCACCCTGGACAGAGCTCCTATAATTCACCCCTCCACTTT
TRBV19	TRBJ1-5	.	.	CASSIGGRWTQHF	TGTGCCAGTAGTATAGGGGGGAGATGGACCCAGCATTTT
TRBV6-5	TRBJ1-1	.	.	CATFEGEAFF	TGTGCCACCTTCGAGGGTGAAGCTTTCTTT
TRBV9	TRBJ2-3	.	.	CASSVGDLTAQYF	TGTGCCAGCAGCGTAGGGGATCTTACAGCGCAGTATTTT
TRBV4-1	TRBJ2-1	TRBD1	.	CASSQTGGGDEQFF	TGCGCCAGCAGCCAAACAGGGGGAGGTGATGAGCAGTTCTTC
TRBV19	TRBJ2-3	.	.	CASSTPYQYGVSTDTQYF	TGTGCCAGTAGCACCCCATATCAGTACGGGGTTAGCACAGATACGCAGTATTTT
TRBV12-5	TRBJ2-5	TRBD1	.	CASGLGQGGMETQYF	TGTGCTAGTGGTTTGGGACAGGGTGGCATGGAGACCCAGTACTTC
TRBV5-4	TRBJ2-7	TRBD1	.	CASSSERDRSYHEQYF	TGTGCCAGCAGCTCTGAAAGGGACAGGTCGTACCACGAGCAGTACTTC
TRBV5-1	TRBJ1-1	TRBD1	.	CASSGQGASEAFF	TGCGCCAGCAGCGGACAGGGGGCCTCTGAAGCTTTCTTT
TRBV21-1	TRBJ2-5	.	.	CASSKEKKETQYF	TGTGCCAGCAGCAAAGAGAAGAAAGAGACCCAGTACTTC
TRBV7-3	TRBJ2-2	.	once	CASSLYGELFF	TGTGCCAGCAGCTTATACGGGGAGCTGTTTTTT
TRBV5-4	TRBJ1-1	.	.	CASSWANTEAFF	TGTGCCAGCAGCTGGGCGAACACTGAAGCTTTCTTT
TRBV19	TRBJ2-1	.	.	CASTGTYNEQFF	TGTGCCAGTACGGGGACCTACAATGAGCAGTTCTTC
TRBV15	TRBJ2-1	.	.	CATSTGRSSYNEQFF	TGTGCCACCAGCACGGGTCGAAGCTCCTACAATGAGCAGTTCTTC
TRBV28	TRBJ2-1	.	.	CASSYQGDYNEQFF	TGTGCCAGCAGTTACCAGGGCGACTACAATGAGCAGTTCTTC
TRBV9	TRBJ1-2	.	.	CASSVDGVFTF	TGTGCCAGCAGCGTAGATGGGGTGTTCACCTTC
TRBV5-4	TRBJ2-3	TRBD2	.	CASSLASGGAADTQYF	TGTGCCAGCAGCTTGGCTAGCGGGGGGGCCGCCGATACGCAGTATTTT
TRBV9	TRBJ2-2	TRBD2	.	CASSVTPGLTNTGELFF	TGTGCCAGCAGCGTAACACCGGGACTAACGAACACCGGGGAGCTGTTTTTT
TRBV27	TRBJ1-5	TRBD1	.	CASRPGTASNQPQHF	TGTGCCAGCAGACCCGGGACAGCTAGCAATCAGCCCCAGCATTTT